This paragraph reports one T cell receptor beta chain. Its antigen remains unknown. PCR involved 60 Vbeta and 13 Jbeta primers. TCRdb's table, derived via immunoSEQ multiplex PCR, lists solely in-frame clones and lacks some. The sample shows about 130,000 clones, and 1.5% to 2% sits with its ten largest clones. This record comes from a study of cytomegalovirus exposure and HLA in healthy donors. Study findings and constraints: A few chains tied to CMV proved CMV antigen-specific in vitro. Some highly shared sequence variants likely arose as a pipeline artifact. Segments of the TCR beta V type were, in most cases, productive about 90% or about 30% of the time in an earlier analysis.

The CDR3 sequence is 18 residues long. In germline, CDR1 is SGHNT, CDR2 YENEEA. Trimming pared 0 bases from V and 0 bases from J, leaving 17 bases between. The chain couples TRBV11-3 to TRBJ1-1; D not resolved. The sequenced sample consisted of PBMCs. The TCR was taken from a man aged 18 to 35 in good health and CMV-seronegative. This chain's CDR3 is CASSLDPPTRRMNTEAFF. The CDR3 coding sequence is TGTGCCAGCAGCTTAGATCCCCCGACTAGAAGGATGAACACTGAAGCTTTCTTT.